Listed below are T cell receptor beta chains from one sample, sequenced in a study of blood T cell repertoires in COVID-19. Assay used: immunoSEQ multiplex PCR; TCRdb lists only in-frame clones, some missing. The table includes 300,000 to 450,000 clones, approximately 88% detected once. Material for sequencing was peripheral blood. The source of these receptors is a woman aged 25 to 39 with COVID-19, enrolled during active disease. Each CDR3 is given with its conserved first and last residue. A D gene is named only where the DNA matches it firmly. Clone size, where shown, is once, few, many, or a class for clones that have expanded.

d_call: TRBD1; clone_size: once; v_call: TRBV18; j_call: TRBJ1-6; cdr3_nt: TGTGCCAGCTCACCAATAATGCCGGGACAGGGCAATTCACCCCTCCACTTT; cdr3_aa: CASSPIMPGQGNSPLHF
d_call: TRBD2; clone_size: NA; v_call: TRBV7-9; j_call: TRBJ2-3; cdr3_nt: TGTGCCAGCAGCCGGGGGACTAGCGGGATACCTGGCACAGATACGCAGTATTTT; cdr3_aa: CASSRGTSGIPGTDTQYF
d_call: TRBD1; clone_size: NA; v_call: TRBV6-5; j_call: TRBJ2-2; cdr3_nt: TGTGCCACCATCCCGGGACAGGGCCGATCCGGGGAGCTGTTTTTT; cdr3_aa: CATIPGQGRSGELFF
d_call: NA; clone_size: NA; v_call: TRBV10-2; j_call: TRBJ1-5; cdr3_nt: TGCGCCAGCAGTGAGAGGGCCGGCAGGGAACAGCCCCAGCATTTT; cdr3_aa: CASSERAGREQPQHF
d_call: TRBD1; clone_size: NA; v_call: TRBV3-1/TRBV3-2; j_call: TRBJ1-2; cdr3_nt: TGTGCCAGCACCCAAGGGGTGACAGGGCCCTATGGCTACACCTTC; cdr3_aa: CASTQGVTGPYGYTF
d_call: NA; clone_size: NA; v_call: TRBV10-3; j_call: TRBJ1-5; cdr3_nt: TGTGCCATCGCCAGGGATGGCAATCAGCCCCAGCATTTT; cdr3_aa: CAIARDGNQPQHF
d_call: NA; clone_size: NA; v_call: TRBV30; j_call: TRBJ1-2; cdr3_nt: NA; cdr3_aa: CAWSARFGPGAGGWNGYTF
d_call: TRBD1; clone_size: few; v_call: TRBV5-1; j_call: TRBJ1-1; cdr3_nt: TGCGCCAGCAGCACCGGACAGGGGGCCCTGAACACTGAAGCTTTCTTT; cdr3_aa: CASSTGQGALNTEAFF
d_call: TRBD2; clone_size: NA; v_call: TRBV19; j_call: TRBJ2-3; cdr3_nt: TGTGCCAGTAGTATGGGACTGATACTAGCGGGCACCACAGATACGCAGTATTTT; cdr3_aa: CASSMGLILAGTTDTQYF
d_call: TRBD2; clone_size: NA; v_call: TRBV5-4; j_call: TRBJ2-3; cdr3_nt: TGTGCCAGCAGCCAAAGACTAGCGGGGTTAGAAACAGATACGCAGTATTTT; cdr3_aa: CASSQRLAGLETDTQYF
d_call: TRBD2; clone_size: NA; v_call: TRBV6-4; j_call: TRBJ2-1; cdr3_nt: TGTGCCAGCTCCCCTAGCGGGATCCACAATGAGCAGTTCTTC; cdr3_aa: CASSPSGIHNEQFF
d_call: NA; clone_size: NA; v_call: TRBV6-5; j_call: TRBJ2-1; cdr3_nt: TGTGCCAGCAGCACGGCCGGGGGAAATGAGCAGTTCTTC; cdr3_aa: CASSTAGGNEQFF
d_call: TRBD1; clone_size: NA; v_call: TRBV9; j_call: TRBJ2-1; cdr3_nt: TGTGCCAGCAGCGTAGGTCACAGGGGGAACAATGAGCAGTTCTTC; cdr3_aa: CASSVGHRGNNEQFF
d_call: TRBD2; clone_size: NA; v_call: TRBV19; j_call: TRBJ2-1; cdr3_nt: TGTGCCAGTAGTATTCGCGAACTAGCGGGGGGATACAATGAGCAGTTCTTC; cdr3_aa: CASSIRELAGGYNEQFF
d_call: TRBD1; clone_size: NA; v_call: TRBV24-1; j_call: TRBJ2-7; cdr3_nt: TGTGCCACCAGTGATGCCCAAAAACAGGGGGCCGATGAGCAGTACTTC; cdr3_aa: CATSDAQKQGADEQYF
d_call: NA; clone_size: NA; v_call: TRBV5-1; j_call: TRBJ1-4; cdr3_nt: TGCGCCAGCAGCCCTCGTCGGGGACTGGCTATTGCCACAGAAAAACTGTTTTTT; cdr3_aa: CASSPRRGLAIATEKLFF
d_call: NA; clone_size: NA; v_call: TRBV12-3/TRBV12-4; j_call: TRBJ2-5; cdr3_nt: TGTGCCAGCAGTTTTATCCAAGAGACCCAGTACTTC; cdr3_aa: CASSFIQETQYF
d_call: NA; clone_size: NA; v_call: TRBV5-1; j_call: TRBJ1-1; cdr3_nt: TGCGCCAGCAGCTTAACATGGTCAGGGGTCTCGAGAGCTGAAGCTTTCTTT; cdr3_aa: CASSLTWSGVSRAEAFF
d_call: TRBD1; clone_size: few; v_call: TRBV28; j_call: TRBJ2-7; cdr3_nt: TGTGCCAGTAACCCGACAGGGGTCTCCTACGAGCAGTACTTC; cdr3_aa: CASNPTGVSYEQYF
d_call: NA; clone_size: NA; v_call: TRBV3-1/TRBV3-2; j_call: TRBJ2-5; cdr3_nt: TGTGCCAGCAGCCAGTCTGATAGGAGGCCCCAAGAGACCCAGTACTTC; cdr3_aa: CASSQSDRRPQETQYF
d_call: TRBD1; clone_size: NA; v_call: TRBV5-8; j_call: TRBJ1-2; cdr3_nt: TGTGCCAGCAGCTTAGACAGGGGATCTGGCTACACCTTC; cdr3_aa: CASSLDRGSGYTF
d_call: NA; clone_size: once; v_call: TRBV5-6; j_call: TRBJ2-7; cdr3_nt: TGTGCCAGCAGCTTGGCCAGGGGCTACGAGCAGTACTTC; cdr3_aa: CASSLARGYEQYF
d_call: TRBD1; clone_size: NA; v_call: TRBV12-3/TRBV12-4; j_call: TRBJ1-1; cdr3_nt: TGTGCCAGCAGTTTCGGACAGGGCACTGAAGCTTTCTTT; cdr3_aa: CASSFGQGTEAFF
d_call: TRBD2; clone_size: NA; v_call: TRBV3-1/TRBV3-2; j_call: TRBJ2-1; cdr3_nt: TGTGCCAGCAGCCCCGAATGGACTAGCGTGAATGAGCAGTTCTTC; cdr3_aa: CASSPEWTSVNEQFF
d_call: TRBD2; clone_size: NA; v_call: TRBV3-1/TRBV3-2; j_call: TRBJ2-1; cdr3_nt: TGTGCCAGCAGCCAAGATCGAGCGCCTAGCGGGGCTTCTGAGCAGTTCTTC; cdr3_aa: CASSQDRAPSGASEQFF
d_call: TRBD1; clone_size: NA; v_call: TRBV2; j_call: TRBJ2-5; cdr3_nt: TGTGCCAGCTCACAGGGGGCGTGGGAGACCCAGTACTTC; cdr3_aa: CASSQGAWETQYF
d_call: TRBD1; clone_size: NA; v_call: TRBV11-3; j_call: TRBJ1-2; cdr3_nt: TGTGCCAGCAGCGAGTACAGGGGGCGAGGCTACACCTTC; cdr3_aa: CASSEYRGRGYTF
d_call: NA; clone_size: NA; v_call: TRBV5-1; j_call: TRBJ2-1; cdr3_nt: TGCGCCAGCAGCTTGTTCTCAGGGGCAGAGTACAATGAGCAGTTCTTC; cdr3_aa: CASSLFSGAEYNEQFF
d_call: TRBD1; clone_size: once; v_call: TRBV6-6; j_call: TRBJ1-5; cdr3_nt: TGTGCCAGCAGTTACGGACAGGGGGAAAAAAATCAGCCCCAGCATTTT; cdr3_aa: CASSYGQGEKNQPQHF
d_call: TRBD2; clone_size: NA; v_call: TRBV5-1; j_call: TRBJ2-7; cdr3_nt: TGCGCCAGCAGCTTGGGAAGCGGGGGGGCGGGAGAGCAGTACTTC; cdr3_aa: CASSLGSGGAGEQYF
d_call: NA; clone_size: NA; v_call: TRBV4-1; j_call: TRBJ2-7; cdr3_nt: TGCGCCAGCAGCCACCTCACCGGGCAGGGGAGCTCCTACGAGCAGTACTTC; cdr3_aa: CASSHLTGQGSSYEQYF
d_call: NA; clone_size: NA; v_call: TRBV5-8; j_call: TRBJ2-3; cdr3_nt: TGTGCCAGCAGCTTGGGTACTCTTAGCACAGATACGCAGTATTTT; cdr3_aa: CASSLGTLSTDTQYF
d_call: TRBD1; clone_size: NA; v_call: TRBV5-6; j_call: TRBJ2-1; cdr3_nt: TGTGCCAGCAGCCATGACAGGGGGTATGGCAATGAGCAGTTCTTC; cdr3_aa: CASSHDRGYGNEQFF
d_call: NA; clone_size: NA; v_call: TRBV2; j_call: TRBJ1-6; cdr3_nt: TGTGCCAGCAGTGAGGCGGGGAATAATTCACCCCTCCACTTT; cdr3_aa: CASSEAGNNSPLHF
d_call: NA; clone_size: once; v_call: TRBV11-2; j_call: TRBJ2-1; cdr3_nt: TGTGCCAGCAGAAAGAAGGACTTCCCGGGATACAATGAGCAGTTCTTC; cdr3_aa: CASRKKDFPGYNEQFF